Below, 16 T cell receptor beta chains from the same sample are listed, as sequenced in a study of T cells in Graves' hyperthyroidism and ophthalmopathy. The source material, RNA transcripts, was used to amplify TCR beta CDR3 regions. A set of HTBI primers served as the primers for a first-round RT-PCR of the TCR CDR3. TCRdb re-analysed the multiplex PCR reads in MiXCR, keeping a single row per CDR3 protein. The table lists about 520,000 distinct CDR3 sequences, less than 25% of them singletons. The sequencing input was blood. The receptors come from a man aged 18 to 35 with Graves' hyperthyroidism.

For the CDR3, the DNA is TGCGCCAGCAGCTTGATTCAAGGGGACGGCGGCTACACCTTC. Its translation: CASSLIQGDGGYTF. This sequence joins TRBV5-1 and TRBJ1-2, with TRBD1 as a possible D gene (5 bases). Looked up from germline, CDR1 is SGHRS and CDR2 is YFSETQ. The CDR3 is made up of 14 amino acids. The V and J ends lost 1 base and 8 bases respectively, with 15 bases between them.

There are many counts of this clonotype. The V gene is TRBV5-1, the J gene TRBJ2-2; D unresolved. This CDR3 has 16 residues. Trimming took off 0 bases at V and 2 bases at J, with 11 bases between the two ends. Germline CDR1 is SGHRS and CDR2 is YFSETQ. The CDR3 nucleotides read TGCGCCAGCAGCTTGGTCGGCGGACGTAACACCGGGGAGCTGTTTTTT. Protein: CASSLVGGRNTGELFF.

The chain has TRBV28 and TRBJ1-1; the D gene is possibly TRBD1 (6 bases). Per germline, CDR1 MDHEN and CDR2 SYDVKM. This CDR3 is 17 amino acids long. V was trimmed by 2 bases and J by 1 base, leaving 17 bases between them. This CDR3 reads CASSLTPGARGNTEAFF. CDR3 coding DNA: TGTGCCAGCAGTTTAACCCCAGGGGCCCGCGGGAACACTGAAGCTTTCTTT.

This clonotype appeared once. The chain employs TRBV4-1 and TRBJ1-6; 9 bases fit TRBD1. The CDR3 is 19 amino acids. Per the germline V gene, CDR1 is MGHRA and CDR2 is YSYEKL. V was pared by 2 bases and J by 3 bases, with 11 bases of the junction left unmatched. DNA for the CDR3: TGCGCCAGCAGCCAAAAAAGGGGACAGGGAGGCTACTATAATTCACCCCTCCACTTT. Translated, it gives CASSQKRGQGGYYNSPLHF.

The chain recombines TRBV5-6 with TRBJ2-4; D possibly corresponds to TRBD1 (5 bases). The CDR3 sequence is 15 residues long. Deletions cut 5 bases from V and 13 bases from J, with 25 bases between. The germline V gene encodes CDR1 SGHDT and CDR2 YYEEEE. The CDR3 here is CASSPWAGSSAVQYF. The CDR3 nucleotides read TGTGCCAGCAGTCCCTGGGCAGGGTCCTCCGCGGTACAGTACTTC.

This clonotype was found many times. The chain has TRBV27 and TRBJ1-6, with a tentative D call TRBD1 (6 bases). Germline values: CDR1 MNHEY, CDR2 SMNVEV (reference sequence). The CDR3 is made up of 16 amino acids. V was clipped by 6 bases and J by 7 bases, with 19 bases between them. The CDR3 sequence is CASSPWTVQGNSPLHF. The CDR3 coding sequence is TGTGCCAGCAGCCCATGGACGGTACAGGGCAATTCACCCCTCCACTTT.

This chain links TRBV6-4 with TRBJ2-2; 10 bases fit TRBD2. Looked up from germline, CDR1 is MRHNA and CDR2 is SNTAGT. V shed 5 bases and J 5 bases; nucleotides not matched to a gene: 8. This CDR3 region has 16 residues. This CDR3 is CASSPWGTSETGELFF. CDR3 nucleotides: TGTGCCAGCAGTCCCTGGGGGACTAGCGAGACCGGGGAGCTGTTTTTT.

The chain carries TRBV12-3 or TRBV12-4 and TRBJ2-7; D unresolved. V was shortened by 3 bases and J by 2 bases, with 8 bases between the two germline ends. The CDR3 loop spans 13 amino acids. CDR3 in amino acids: CASSFTSTYEQYF. CDR3 coding DNA: TGTGCCAGCAGTTTTACATCTACCTACGAGCAGTACTTC.

This clonotype was detected ten times or more. The CDR3 reads CASRRDSEQPQHF. The CDR3 nucleotides are TGTGCCAGCAGGCGAGATTCGGAGCAGCCCCAGCATTTT. The chain uses TRBV12-3 or TRBV12-4 and TRBJ1-5, with D unresolved. The CDR3 sequence is 13 residues long. Deletions cut 6 bases from V and 7 bases from J, with 13 bases between.

This clonotype was found many times. V and J are TRBV9 and TRBJ1-5, with D possibly being TRBD1 (6 bases). V was cut by 3 bases and J by 2 bases, with 15 bases left in between. The germline gives CDR1 SGDLS, CDR2 YYNGEE. There are 16 residues in the CDR3. CDR3 nucleotide sequence: TGTGCCAGCAGCGCGCCGGGGCCAGGGGGCAATCAGCCCCAGCATTTT. Translation gives CASSAPGPGGNQPQHF.

The rearrangement uses TRBV30 and TRBJ1-5; TRBD1 is a possible D gene (6 bases). Germline CDR1 reads GTSNPN; CDR2 reads SVGIG (reference sequence). This CDR3 has 14 amino acids. Trimming removed 1 base from V and 7 bases from J, with 14 bases in between. In DNA, the CDR3 is TGTGCCTGGAGTGGGGCACAGGGAGACCAGCCCCAGCATTTT. Translation gives CAWSGAQGDQPQHF.

In its sample, this clonotype was seen many times. The V call is TRBV30, the J call TRBJ1-5, with 9 bases that match TRBD1. Per the germline V gene, CDR1 is GTSNPN and CDR2 is SVGIG (reference sequence). V was clipped by 5 bases and J by 4 bases; unmatched bases: 0. The CDR3 has 12 amino acids. The CDR3, as DNA: TGTGCCTGGGACAGGGGGAATCAGCCCCAGCATTTT. Its protein is CAWDRGNQPQHF.

This clonotype was picked up a small number of times. The chain employs TRBV5-1 and TRBJ2-5; D remains unclear. Germline loops: CDR1 SGHRS, CDR2 YFSETQ. This CDR3 spans 15 amino acids. The V and J ends lost 4 bases and 1 base respectively, with 14 bases between them. The CDR3 DNA follows: TGCGCCAGCAGCAGCAGAGGTGGAATCCAAGAGACCCAGTACTTC. Translation gives CASSSRGGIQETQYF.

In this sample, this clonotype turned up a few times. The CDR3 nucleotides are TGCGCCAGCAGCCTCGCGGGTATTGGGAATTCACCCCTCCACTTT. Its translation: CASSLAGIGNSPLHF. The chain has TRBV5-1 and TRBJ1-6; D call uncertain. Trimming removed 4 bases from V and 7 bases from J, with 15 bases in between. Germline-derived CDR1 and CDR2 are SGHRS and YFSETQ. The CDR3 contains 15 residues.

The table lists this clonotype with many counts. The V call is TRBV20-1, the J call TRBJ2-7; D remains unclear. The V end lost 5 bases, the J end lost 7 bases, and 9 bases lay between the germline ends. The CDR3 has 10 amino acids. Germline V CDR1 and CDR2: DFQATT, SNEGSKA (reference sequence). CDR3 DNA sequence: TGCAGTGCTGGCTATGGGGAGCAGTACTTC. Encoded protein: CSAGYGEQYF.

This clonotype occurred many times. The gene calls are TRBV5-4 and TRBJ1-2, with D possibly being TRBD1 (6 bases). This CDR3 has 15 amino acids. Trimming removed 0 bases at V and 4 bases at J, with 13 bases between. CDR1 and CDR2 from the germline V gene are SGHNT and YYREEE (reference sequence). CDR3 sequence reads: CASSLDLGQVYGYTF. In nucleotides, the CDR3 is TGTGCCAGCAGCTTGGATCTGGGACAAGTCTATGGCTACACCTTC.